A single sample gave rise to the 12 T cell receptor beta chains below, sequenced in a study of shared clonotypes between healthy human individuals (dated by TCRdb to 2018 to 2020). The method was the immunoSEQ multiplex PCR assay. The table was pulled from immuneACCESS by TCRdb, which kept in-frame rearrangements only. Such tables lose some clones; where checked, under half of the loss comes from unresolved V genes, and the rest has no known cause. This sample gives more than 2 million clones in total; approximately 95% of them show up just once. 0.1% to 0.15% of the sample goes to the ten largest clones. What was sequenced was naive CD4+ T cells sorted from blood. The cell subset or site label of this sample denotes: CD45RA+ positively selected. The receptor set was obtained from a man aged 18 to 29 in good health.

The CDR3 spells CAWSYRGGRTDTQYF. DNA of the CDR3: TGTGCCTGGAGTTACCGGGGGGGCCGGACAGATACGCAGTATTTT. V and J are TRBV30 and TRBJ2-3; the match to TRBD2 covers 8 bases. The V segment lost 2 bases and the J segment 3 bases; nucleotides outside the gene matches: 7. Germline V gene lookup returns CDR1 GTSNPN and CDR2 SVGIG (reference sequence). CDR3 length: 15 residues. Full variable domain (outside the CDR3, taken from reference TRBV30 and TRBJ2-3): SQTIHQWPATLVQPVGSPLSLECTVEGTSNPNLYWYRQAAGRGLQLLFYSVGIGQISSEVPQNLSASRPQDRQFILSSKKLLLSDSGFYLCAWSYRGGRTDTQYFGPGTRLTVL.

This chain connects TRBV5-4 to TRBJ2-4, with D perhaps being TRBD1 or TRBD2 (8 bases each). The CDR3 consists of 18 residues. Germline CDR1 and CDR2: SGHNT and YYREEE (reference sequence). The ends were cut back, 4 bases at V and 3 bases at J, with 23 bases in the middle. The CDR3 spells CASSRAQGAGGFKNIQYF. Written as DNA, the CDR3 is TGTGCCAGCAGCCGTGCTCAGGGGGCGGGAGGATTCAAAAACATTCAGTACTTC.

The chain joins TRBV5-1 to TRBJ2-7; the D gene is possibly TRBD1 (6 bases). The CDR3 is 14 residues long. CDR1 and CDR2 (germline): SGHRS, YFSETQ. V was shortened by 1 base and J by 3 bases, with 11 bases between the two germline ends. DNA for the CDR3: TGCGCCAGCAGCTTGACAGGGATGAACTACGAGCAGTACTTC. This encodes CASSLTGMNYEQYF.

J is TRBJ1-1 and V is TRBV7-9; D call uncertain. The CDR3 totals 15 residues. Germline CDR1 and CDR2: SEHNR and FQNEAQ (reference sequence). Between the trimmed V and J ends, which lost 1 base and 0 bases, there was a span of 9 bases. The DNA for the CDR3 is TGTGCCAGCAGCTTAGAGGTCAGTTTGAACACTGAAGCTTTCTTT. The encoded protein is CASSLEVSLNTEAFF.

The chain recombines TRBV18 with TRBJ2-3; D ambiguous. CDR3 length: 13 amino acids. The V end lost 2 bases, the J end lost 4 bases, and 7 bases lay between the germline ends. In germline, CDR1 is KGHSH, CDR2 LQKENI. CDR3 nucleotide sequence: TGTGCCAGCTCACCAACCGGACCAGATACGCAGTATTTT. Protein sequence: CASSPTGPDTQYF.

This clone was picked up one time. V gene TRBV4-1 combines with J gene TRBJ2-2, with 8 bases fitting TRBD1. The CDR3 covers 17 residues. Germline CDR1 reads MGHRA; CDR2 reads YSYEKL. V gave up 0 bases and J gave up 1 base; unmatched junction bases: 4. The CDR3 region is CASSQDIGQGNTGELFF. CDR3 DNA sequence: TGCGCCAGCAGCCAAGATATCGGACAGGGGAACACCGGGGAGCTGTTTTTT.

The genes are TRBV19 and TRBJ2-7; 7 nucleotides line up with TRBD2. The CDR3 has 15 residues. J lost 0 bases, V lost 5 bases, and 7 bases had no gene match. In germline, CDR1 is LNHDA, CDR2 SQIVND (reference sequence). The CDR3 is CASSDTGTISYEQYF. DNA of the CDR3: TGTGCCAGTAGTGACACCGGGACTATCTCCTACGAGCAGTACTTC.

The rearrangement joins TRBV18 to TRBJ2-7, with unresolved D. Per the germline V gene, CDR1 is KGHSH and CDR2 is LQKENI. The CDR3 runs 13 residues. The germline V and J ends were trimmed by 2 bases and 6 bases, with 11 bases remaining between them. The CDR3: CASSPGDFSEQYF. The DNA for the CDR3 is TGTGCCAGCTCACCAGGCGACTTTAGCGAGCAGTACTTC.

The chain employs TRBV5-6 and TRBJ2-5; TRBD2 agrees at 11 bases. CDR1 and CDR2 from the germline V gene are SGHDT and YYEEEE. J lost 7 bases, V lost 3 bases, and 5 bases had no gene match. This CDR3 region has 14 residues. The CDR3 coding sequence is TGTGCCAGCAGCTCTGGAACTAGCGGGAGGACCCAGTACTTC. It yields the protein CASSSGTSGRTQYF.

This rearrangement joins TRBV7-8 to TRBJ2-5, with D maybe TRBD1 (8 bases). V gave up 2 bases and J gave up 6 bases, with 16 bases separating them. This CDR3 region has 15 residues. CDR1 is SGHVS, CDR2 FQNEAQ, per germline. CDR3: CASSLLGQGGQTQYF. The CDR3 nucleotides read TGTGCCAGCAGCTTACTAGGACAGGGAGGGCAGACCCAGTACTTC.

This chain links TRBV5-1 with TRBJ1-1; 9 bases map to TRBD1. This CDR3 has 15 amino acids. V trimming: 0 bases; J trimming: 4 bases; junction bases outside the gene matches: 4. CDR1 is SGHRS and CDR2 is YFSETQ in the germline V gene. CDR3: CASSLAPTGGTEAFF. CDR3 sequence (DNA): TGCGCCAGCAGCTTGGCCCCGACAGGGGGCACTGAAGCTTTCTTT.

The chain uses TRBV4-3 and TRBJ1-6, with TRBD1 identical over 7 bases. CDR1 and CDR2 from the germline V gene are LGHNA and YSLEER. There are 15 residues in the CDR3. J was trimmed by 7 bases and V by 1 base; bases with no gene match: 4. This CDR3 is CASSQGGGVNSPLHF. The CDR3 bases are TGCGCCAGCAGCCAAGGAGGGGGCGTAAATTCACCCCTCCACTTT.